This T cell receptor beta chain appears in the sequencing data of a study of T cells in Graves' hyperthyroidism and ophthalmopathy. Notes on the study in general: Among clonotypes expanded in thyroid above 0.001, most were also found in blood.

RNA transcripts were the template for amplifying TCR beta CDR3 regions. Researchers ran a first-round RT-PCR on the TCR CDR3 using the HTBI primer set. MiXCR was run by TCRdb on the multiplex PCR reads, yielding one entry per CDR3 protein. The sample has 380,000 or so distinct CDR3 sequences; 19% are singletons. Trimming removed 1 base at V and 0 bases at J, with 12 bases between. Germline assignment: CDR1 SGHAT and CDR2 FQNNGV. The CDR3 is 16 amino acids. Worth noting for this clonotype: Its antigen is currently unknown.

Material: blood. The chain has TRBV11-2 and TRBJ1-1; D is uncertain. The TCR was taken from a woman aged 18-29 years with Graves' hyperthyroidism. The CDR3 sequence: CASSLGAVFMNTEAFF. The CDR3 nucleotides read TGTGCCAGCAGCTTAGGGGCAGTGTTCATGAACACTGAAGCTTTCTTT.